The next 30 T cell receptor beta chains were all read from a single sample in a study of blood T cell repertoires in COVID-19. Sequencing used immunoSEQ multiplex PCR; TCRdb keeps in-frame clones, though not all of them. The table shows a few hundred thousand clones, with about 87% occurring only once. Sequenced: peripheral blood. These receptors all stem from a woman between 50 and 59 years old with COVID-19, enrolled during active disease.

V is TRBV7-2 and J is TRBJ2-1, with TRBD2 as a possible D gene (6 bases). V was clipped by 5 bases and J by 4 bases, with 15 bases between them. CDR3 length: 15 amino acids. CDR1 and CDR2 from the germline V gene are SGHTA and FQGNSA. The CDR3 bases are TGTGCCAGCAGCCCCAGTGTGGGGGGTTACAATGAGCAGTTCTTC. Its protein product is CASSPSVGGYNEQFF.

This chain links TRBV20-1 with TRBJ2-7; D gene ambiguous. V lost 3 bases and J lost 7, with 16 bases in between. CDR1 and CDR2 from the germline V gene are DFQATT and SNEGSKA (reference sequence). CDR3 length: 13 residues. The CDR3 protein is CSASRRRSGEQYF. In DNA form, the CDR3 reads TGCAGTGCTAGTCGTAGACGATCCGGGGAGCAGTACTTC.

The CDR3 loop is CASSTGTSGRAYEQYF. The CDR3 bases are TGTGCCAGTAGTACAGGGACTAGCGGGAGGGCCTACGAGCAGTACTTC. This rearrangement joins TRBV19 to TRBJ2-7; 16 nucleotides agree with TRBD2. The CDR3 contains 16 residues. The V gene's germline CDR1 is LNHDA and CDR2 SQIVND (reference sequence). With 4 bases clipped from V and 2 bases from J, the junction kept 2 bases outside the gene matches.

V and J are TRBV6-1 and TRBJ1-5; TRBD1 aligns across 9 bases. Germline V lookup: CDR1 MNHNS, CDR2 SASEGT. This CDR3 contains 16 residues. V trimming: 2 bases; J trimming: 2 bases; junction bases outside the gene matches: 4. The DNA for the CDR3 is TGTGCCAGCAGTGAACACCGGGACAGGGGCAATCAGCCCCAGCATTTT. This codes for CASSEHRDRGNQPQHF.

The chain couples TRBV3-1 (or the pseudogene TRBV3-2) to TRBJ1-3, with D hard to call. The germline V gene has CDR1 LGHDT and CDR2 YNNKEL (reference sequence). Trimming removed 3 bases at V and 2 bases at J, with 11 bases between. The CDR3 contains 15 residues. CDR3 sequence: CASSQSGLAGNTIYF. The CDR3 nucleotides are TGTGCCAGCAGCCAGTCGGGGTTGGCTGGAAACACCATATATTTT.

The CDR3 loop reads CASSWTRRTDTQYF. CDR3 coding DNA: TGTGCCAGCAGCTGGACTAGGCGCACAGATACGCAGTATTTT. The genes are TRBV7-2 and TRBJ2-3, with 7 bases lining up with TRBD2. The ends lost 4 bases at V and 1 base at J; junction bases unmatched: 2. Germline V gene data show CDR1 as SGHTA and CDR2 as FQGNSA. The CDR3 runs to 14 residues.

The genes are TRBV7-2 and TRBJ1-5, with D possibly matching TRBD1 (5 bases). V was trimmed by 1 base and J by 4 bases, leaving 14 bases between them. The length of the CDR3 is 16 residues. Germline loops: CDR1 SGHTA, CDR2 FQGNSA. CDR3 loop: CASSLVRGAGNQPQHF. The CDR3 DNA reads as TGTGCCAGCAGCTTAGTAAGGGGCGCGGGGAATCAGCCCCAGCATTTT.

The J gene is TRBJ1-5, the V gene TRBV30; TRBD1 matches at 9 bases. Germline V gene data show CDR1 as GTSNPN and CDR2 as SVGIG (reference sequence). This CDR3 contains 18 residues. Losses at the gene ends were 3 bases for V and 2 bases for J; bases not matched to a gene: 14. DNA of the CDR3: TGTGCCTGGAGAGCCGGGACAGGGTTGGGGCAAGGCAATCAGCCCCAGCATTTT. Its protein product is CAWRAGTGLGQGNQPQHF.

The chain links TRBV5-4 to TRBJ1-1; D remains ambiguous. Trimming removed 0 bases from V and 1 base from J, with 7 bases in between. Germline V gene sequence: CDR1 SGHNT, CDR2 YYREEE (reference sequence). The CDR3 sequence is 14 residues long. CDR3 sequence (DNA): TGTGCCAGCAGCTTGGCTTCGGGGAACACTGAAGCTTTCTTT. This translates into CASSLASGNTEAFF.

The chain is built from TRBV30 and TRBJ2-1; 9 nucleotides agree with TRBD2. CDR1 and CDR2 from the germline V gene are GTSNPN and SVGIG (reference sequence). The CDR3 covers 17 residues. V lost 0 bases, J lost 7 bases, and 13 bases stayed unmatched. The CDR3 region is CAWSVMKTSGYTNEQFF. The CDR3 DNA reads TGTGCCTGGAGTGTGATGAAGACTAGCGGATATACAAATGAGCAGTTCTTC.

The chain joins TRBV2 to TRBJ1-5; TRBD1 agrees at 9 bases. The CDR3 contains 15 residues. V was clipped by 10 bases and J by 6 bases; unmatched bases: 13. CDR1 is SNHLY and CDR2 is FYNNEI in the germline V gene. The CDR3 nucleotides read TGTGCCACCAAGGGACAGGGTATTAGCGGTCAGCCCCAGCATTTT. Translation gives CATKGQGISGQPQHF. Using reference TRBV2 and TRBJ1-5 for the parts outside the CDR3, the full variable domain is EPEVTQTPSHQVTQMGQEVILRCVPISNHLYFYWYRQILGQKVEFLVSFYNNEISEKSEIFDDQFSVERPDGSNFTLKIRSTKLEDSAMYFCATKGQGISGQPQHFGDGTRLSIL.

This rearrangement joins TRBV19 to TRBJ1-1; TRBD1 matches at 8 bases. The germline gives CDR1 LNHDA, CDR2 SQIVND (reference sequence). J lost 4 bases, V lost 6 bases, and 13 bases had no gene match. The CDR3 sequence is 16 residues long. The CDR3 reads CASRQDDRGWITEAFF. In DNA, the CDR3 is TGTGCCAGTAGACAAGACGACAGGGGCTGGATCACTGAAGCTTTCTTT.

The chain joins TRBV5-4 to TRBJ1-1; possibly TRBD1 for D (6 bases). The CDR3 consists of 14 residues. The germline CDR1 and CDR2 sequences are SGHNT and YYREEE (reference sequence). The V end was cut by 3 bases, the J end by 2 bases, with 11 bases between. CDR3 in DNA: TGTGCCAGCAGCTGGAGGACAGACAACACTGAAGCTTTCTTT. The encoded protein is CASSWRTDNTEAFF.

This clone was seen just once. CDR3 sequence reads: CASSPGLEDEQFF. The CDR3, as DNA: TGTGCCAGCTCACCGGGTCTTGAGGATGAGCAGTTCTTC. The chain carries TRBV18 and TRBJ2-1; D not resolved. Germline V gene data show CDR1 as KGHSH and CDR2 as LQKENI. The CDR3 totals 13 residues. The ends were cut back, 3 bases at V and 8 bases at J, with 11 bases in the middle. Using reference TRBV18 and TRBJ2-1 for the parts outside the CDR3, the full variable domain is NAGVMQNPRHLVRRRGQEARLRCSPMKGHSHVYWYRQLPEEGLKFMVYLQKENIIDESGMPKERFSAEFPKEGPSILRIQQVVRGDSAAYFCASSPGLEDEQFFGPGTRLTVL.

The V and J genes are TRBV5-1 and TRBJ2-3; the D is unclear. The germline V gene has CDR1 SGHRS and CDR2 YFSETQ. CDR3 length: 15 amino acids. Trimming stripped 1 base from V and 9 bases from J, with 18 bases between. The CDR3 sequence: CASSLMSSAESTQYF. The CDR3 DNA reads TGCGCCAGCAGCTTGATGTCTAGTGCCGAGTCGACGCAGTATTTT.

The chain has TRBV18 and TRBJ1-5, with D possibly being TRBD1 (6 bases). V lost 3 bases, J lost 0 bases, and 15 bases lay in between. This CDR3 spans 17 amino acids. Germline V lookup: CDR1 KGHSH, CDR2 LQKENI. CDR3 loop: CASSPRTASNSNQPQHF. In nucleotides, the CDR3 is TGTGCCAGCTCACCCCGGACAGCATCTAATAGCAATCAGCCCCAGCATTTT. The full variable domain, its missing parts supplied by reference TRBV18 and TRBJ1-5, is NAGVMQNPRHLVRRRGQEARLRCSPMKGHSHVYWYRQLPEEGLKFMVYLQKENIIDESGMPKERFSAEFPKEGPSILRIQQVVRGDSAAYFCASSPRTASNSNQPQHFGDGTRLSIL.

The rearrangement links TRBV6-5 to TRBJ2-2, with D hard to call. This CDR3 is built from 12 residues. With 6 bases removed from V and 2 bases from J, the gap between germline ends came to 4 bases. Germline V gene sequence: CDR1 MNHEY, CDR2 SVGAGI. Here the CDR3 DNA reads TGTGCCAGCAGACTAAACACCGGGGAGCTGTTTTTT. Amino acid sequence: CASRLNTGELFF.

V gene TRBV11-3 combines with J gene TRBJ2-5, with 7 nucleotides matching TRBD1. The germline V gene has CDR1 SGHNT and CDR2 YENEEA. V lost 5 bases and J lost 5; bases outside the gene matches: 11. This CDR3 contains 15 residues. The DNA for the CDR3 is TGTGCCAGCAGCCTCGCCGGGACACAGGGGGAGACCCAGTACTTC. Translation gives CASSLAGTQGETQYF.

The CDR3 here is CASSLNIFNYGYTF. The CDR3 DNA reads TGCGCCAGCAGCTTGAACATTTTTAACTATGGCTACACCTTC. This rearrangement joins TRBV5-1 to TRBJ1-2, with D unresolved. From germline, CDR1 is SGHRS and CDR2 YFSETQ. With 1 base removed from V and 1 base from J, the gap between germline ends came to 8 bases. This CDR3 is 14 amino acids long.

J is TRBJ1-2 and V is TRBV5-1; D not resolved. The germline V gene has CDR1 SGHRS and CDR2 YFSETQ. The CDR3 is made up of 16 amino acids. The V end lost 4 bases, the J end lost 4 bases, and 20 bases lay between the germline ends. The CDR3 DNA sequence: TGCGCCAGCAGCCCCACCTACAGTGATCCACTCTATGGCTACACCTTC. It specifies CASSPTYSDPLYGYTF.

V usage is TRBV6-5 and J usage is TRBJ1-5, with a possible D match to TRBD1 (6 bases). The CDR3 extends over 15 amino acids. Trimming cost V 6 bases and J 2 bases, with 14 bases left between them. Germline CDR1 and CDR2: MNHEY and SVGAGI. CDR3 sequence (DNA): TGTGCCAGCAGCCTCGGGACAAATGGCAATCAGCCCCAGCATTTT. This sequence encodes CASSLGTNGNQPQHF.

The chain employs TRBV25-1 and TRBJ1-5; 7 nucleotides agree with TRBD1. Unmatched junction bases numbered 3, after V lost 1 base and J lost 3 bases. This CDR3 has 15 residues. The germline CDR1 and CDR2 sequences are MGHDK and SYGVNS. This CDR3 reads CASSESGQVNQPQHF. CDR3 DNA sequence: TGTGCCAGCAGTGAATCAGGACAGGTCAATCAGCCCCAGCATTTT.

The chain's CDR3 is CASRSPDSGMYEQYF. The CDR3 DNA follows: TGCGCCAGCAGGTCCCCGGACAGTGGTATGTACGAGCAGTACTTC. The V and J genes are TRBV5-1 and TRBJ2-7; maybe TRBD1 (6 bases). V was cut by 5 bases and J by 4 bases, with 19 bases left in between. The CDR3 has 15 amino acids. CDR1 and CDR2 from the germline V gene are SGHRS and YFSETQ.

This chain uses TRBV11-3 with TRBJ2-1, with 10 bases aligning to TRBD2. The germline V gene encodes CDR1 SGHNT and CDR2 YENEEA. The CDR3 covers 16 residues. J gave up 9 bases and V 5 bases, and 13 bases lay outside the gene matches. The CDR3: CASSQDGTSGTAEQFF. CDR3 bases: TGTGCCAGCAGCCAAGACGGCACTAGCGGGACGGCTGAGCAGTTCTTC.

This clone was counted once. The chain uses TRBV30 and TRBJ2-7; 8 positions agree with TRBD1. The length of the CDR3 is 15 residues. Losses at the gene ends were 4 bases for V and 0 bases for J; bases not matched to a gene: 8. Germline loops: CDR1 GTSNPN, CDR2 SVGIG (reference sequence). CDR3 residues: CAWTDRGLFSYEQYF. CDR3 in DNA: TGTGCCTGGACTGACAGGGGCCTTTTCTCCTACGAGCAGTACTTC.

The chain couples TRBV27 to TRBJ1-1; possibly TRBD1 for D (6 bases). The CDR3 loop spans 16 amino acids. Trimming left V 2 bases short and J 1 base short, with 14 bases between. CDR1 is MNHEY and CDR2 is SMNVEV in the germline V gene (reference sequence). The CDR3 DNA sequence: TGTGCCAGCAGTTTAAACCCTGGGGGGGCGAACACTGAAGCTTTCTTT. Its translation: CASSLNPGGANTEAFF.

The chain joins TRBV5-1 to TRBJ2-1, with TRBD1 matching over 8 bases. Unmatched junction bases numbered 1, after V lost 2 bases and J lost 0 bases. Germline CDR1 reads SGHRS; CDR2 reads YFSETQ. The CDR3 totals 15 residues. CDR3 amino acids: CASSLTGGSYNEQFF. CDR3 bases: TGCGCCAGCAGCTTAACAGGGGGCTCCTACAATGAGCAGTTCTTC. The whole variable domain, filled in from reference TRBV5-1 and TRBJ2-1, reads KAGVTQTPRYLIKTRGQQVTLSCSPISGHRSVSWYQQTPGQGLQFLFEYFSETQRNKGNFPGRFSGRQFSNSRSEMNVSTLELGDSALYLCASSLTGGSYNEQFFGPGTRLTVL.

This chain connects TRBV3-1 (or the pseudogene TRBV3-2) to TRBJ2-5; TRBD1 matches at 7 bases. The CDR3 is 16 amino acids. J was trimmed by 3 bases and V by 1 base; bases with no gene match: 8. Germline CDR1 LGHDT, CDR2 YNNKEL (reference sequence). The CDR3 region has the DNA TGTGCCAGCAGCCAAGCGGCAGGGGGTGGGGAAGAGACCCAGTACTTC. This codes for CASSQAAGGGEETQYF.

This chain connects TRBV3-1 (or the pseudogene TRBV3-2) to TRBJ1-2; TRBD1 is a possible D gene (5 bases). Trimming shortened V by 1 base and J by 4 bases, and 7 bases separated the two germline ends. The CDR3 runs 13 residues. Germline V gene data show CDR1 as LGHDT and CDR2 as YNNKEL (reference sequence). The CDR3 region is CASSQAGVYGYTF. As DNA, the CDR3 is TGTGCCAGCAGCCAAGCGGGGGTCTATGGCTACACCTTC.

CDR3 DNA: TGTGCCAGCACCGACAGGGGCGGTAGCAATCAGCCCCAGCATTTT. Protein: CASTDRGGSNQPQHF. J is TRBJ1-5 and V is TRBV6-5, with TRBD1 matching over 8 bases. Germline CDR1 and CDR2: MNHEY and SVGAGI. The CDR3 has 15 amino acids. V lost 7 bases, J lost 0 bases, and 5 bases stayed unmatched.